This T cell receptor beta chain came from a study of cytomegalovirus exposure and HLA in healthy donors. Study-wide findings and caveats: The investigators catalogued 160 or so TCR beta chains as cytomegalovirus-associated.

PCR primers comprised 60 Vbeta and 13 Jbeta primers. Clones were sequenced by immunoSEQ multiplex PCR, and TCRdb holds only the in-frame ones, with some missing. The top ten clones hold approximately 1.5% of a sample with 170,000 or so clones, over 65% of them seen once. With regard to this clone: Antigen specificity is unknown.

Germline V gives CDR1 SGDLS, CDR2 YYNGEE. The CDR3 has 13 amino acids. The V and J ends lost 3 bases and 1 base respectively, with 7 bases between them. The source of this sequence is a woman aged 25 to 45 in good health and CMV-seropositive. V is TRBV9 and J is TRBJ2-5; perhaps TRBD1 as D (6 bases). Specimen: PBMCs. CDR3 in amino acids: CASSGGPQETQYF. The CDR3, as DNA: TGTGCCAGCAGCGGGGGGCCCCAAGAGACCCAGTACTTC.